This is a list of T cell receptor beta chains from one sample in a study of T cell responses to AZD1222 COVID-19 vaccine. Generated by immunoSEQ multiplex PCR, the TCRdb table keeps only in-frame clones and is missing some. The sample contains 190,000 or so clones, approximately 91% of which appear only once. The sample in question was peripheral blood, obtained 28 days after the second AZD1222 dose. The receptors were gathered from an adult who received the AZD1222 COVID-19 vaccine. The CDR3 runs from the conserved cysteine through the conserved F or W. Each record gives: CDR3 DNA, CDR3 protein, D gene, clone size, J gene, V gene. D genes are given only for firm matches. Expanded clones are given a class, and other clones once, few, many or no size at all.

cdr3_nt: TGTGCCAGCAGTTTCGGAAGCAATCAGCCCCAGCATTTT
cdr3_aa: CASSFGSNQPQHF
d_call: -
clone_size: -
j_call: TRBJ1-5
v_call: TRBV28

cdr3_nt: TGTGCCAGCAGCTTTTCAGGGGATCGGGGAAACACCATATATTTT
cdr3_aa: CASSFSGDRGNTIYF
d_call: -
clone_size: -
j_call: TRBJ1-3
v_call: TRBV7-9

cdr3_nt: TGTGCCAGCAGCCAGGGGACAGGGGGTGATAGGGATTCACCCCTCCACTTT
cdr3_aa: CASSQGTGGDRDSPLHF
d_call: TRBD1
clone_size: -
j_call: TRBJ1-6
v_call: TRBV4-2

cdr3_nt: TGCGCCAGCAGCACCTTTCGGACAGGGTACCAAGAGACCCAGTACTTC
cdr3_aa: CASSTFRTGYQETQYF
d_call: TRBD1
clone_size: -
j_call: TRBJ2-5
v_call: TRBV5-1

cdr3_nt: TGTGCCAGCAGTGATACAGGGCGGGCCGCTATCAATCAGCCCCAGCATTTT
cdr3_aa: CASSDTGRAAINQPQHF
d_call: -
clone_size: -
j_call: TRBJ1-5
v_call: TRBV6-1

cdr3_nt: TGTGCCAGCAGTTGGGGCGGGAGGCCTGTCTTC
cdr3_aa: CASSWGGRPVF
d_call: TRBD2
clone_size: -
j_call: TRBJ2-1
v_call: TRBV28

cdr3_nt: TGTGCCAGTAGTATAAATACCGGGACAGGGCTTCAGCCCCAGCATTTT
cdr3_aa: CASSINTGTGLQPQHF
d_call: TRBD1
clone_size: -
j_call: TRBJ1-5
v_call: TRBV19

cdr3_nt: TGTGCCAGCAGTTCCACCGGGACAGCCTACAATGAGCAGTTCTTC
cdr3_aa: CASSSTGTAYNEQFF
d_call: TRBD1
clone_size: -
j_call: TRBJ2-1
v_call: TRBV28

cdr3_nt: TGTGCCAGCAGCTTTCGGACAGCTGAAGCTTTCTTT
cdr3_aa: CASSFRTAEAFF
d_call: -
clone_size: -
j_call: TRBJ1-1
v_call: TRBV3-1/TRBV3-2

cdr3_nt: TGTGCTAGTGGCACGAGCTCCTACAATGAGCAGTTCTTC
cdr3_aa: CASGTSSYNEQFF
d_call: -
clone_size: -
j_call: TRBJ2-1
v_call: TRBV12-5

cdr3_nt: TGTGCCACAGGTCCGGTGGGTATTAGCAATCAGCCCCAGCATTTT
cdr3_aa: CATGPVGISNQPQHF
d_call: -
clone_size: -
j_call: TRBJ1-5
v_call: TRBV6-1

cdr3_nt: TGTGCCAGCAGTACCAACAGGGGGCTCCTCAAAAACATTCAGTACTTC
cdr3_aa: CASSTNRGLLKNIQYF
d_call: TRBD1
clone_size: -
j_call: TRBJ2-4
v_call: TRBV11-3

cdr3_nt: TGTGCCAGCAGCCAATCAAGACGGAGCAATCAGCCCCAGCATTTT
cdr3_aa: CASSQSRRSNQPQHF
d_call: -
clone_size: -
j_call: TRBJ1-5
v_call: TRBV3-1/TRBV3-2

cdr3_nt: TGTGCCAGCAGCTCTAGCGGGAGGGCCCACGGGGAGCTGTTTTTT
cdr3_aa: CASSSSGRAHGELFF
d_call: TRBD2
clone_size: -
j_call: TRBJ2-2
v_call: TRBV3-1/TRBV3-2

cdr3_nt: TGTGCCATCAGTGACCCCTACAAGAGCTCTGGGGCCAACGTCCTGACTTTC
cdr3_aa: CAISDPYKSSGANVLTF
d_call: -
clone_size: -
j_call: TRBJ2-6
v_call: TRBV10-3

cdr3_nt: TGCGCCAGCAGCCCCACAGGGCCCCAGCATTTT
cdr3_aa: CASSPTGPQHF
d_call: -
clone_size: -
j_call: TRBJ1-5
v_call: TRBV4-3

cdr3_nt: TGCGCCAGCAGCCAAGTGGGCGGACTACCGCAGTTCTTC
cdr3_aa: CASSQVGGLPQFF
d_call: -
clone_size: -
j_call: TRBJ2-1
v_call: TRBV4-1

cdr3_nt: TGCAGCGTTGGGCAGGGCTCTTACGGGGAGCTGTTTTTT
cdr3_aa: CSVGQGSYGELFF
d_call: -
clone_size: -
j_call: TRBJ2-2
v_call: TRBV29-1

cdr3_nt: TGTGCCAGCAGCCCGGGACAGACAAATGAAAAACTGTTTTTT
cdr3_aa: CASSPGQTNEKLFF
d_call: TRBD1
clone_size: -
j_call: TRBJ1-4
v_call: TRBV7-9

cdr3_nt: TGTGCCTGGAGTGTACAAGATTGGCTGGGCTACACCTTC
cdr3_aa: CAWSVQDWLGYTF
d_call: -
clone_size: -
j_call: TRBJ1-2
v_call: TRBV30

cdr3_nt: TGTGCCAGCAGTGAAGAATCAAGGGGCAATCAGCCCCAGCATTTT
cdr3_aa: CASSEESRGNQPQHF
d_call: -
clone_size: -
j_call: TRBJ1-5
v_call: TRBV6-1

cdr3_nt: TGTGCCAGCAGCAAAAGGGACACTAGCTACGAGCAGTACTTC
cdr3_aa: CASSKRDTSYEQYF
d_call: -
clone_size: -
j_call: TRBJ2-7
v_call: TRBV7-9

cdr3_nt: TGTGCCAGCAACCCGAGCGGCACCGGGGAGCTGTTTTTT
cdr3_aa: CASNPSGTGELFF
d_call: -
clone_size: once
j_call: TRBJ2-2
v_call: TRBV6-6

cdr3_nt: TGCAGCGTTACCGAGTATGGCTACACCTTC
cdr3_aa: CSVTEYGYTF
d_call: -
clone_size: -
j_call: TRBJ1-2
v_call: TRBV29-1

cdr3_nt: TGTGCCAGAGCGGGAGGAGGTGAGACCCAGTACTTC
cdr3_aa: CARAGGGETQYF
d_call: TRBD2
clone_size: -
j_call: TRBJ2-5
v_call: TRBV24-1

cdr3_nt: TGTGCCACCAGTGATTTGACTAGCGGGAGCCCCAGGGACAATGAGCAGTTCTTC
cdr3_aa: CATSDLTSGSPRDNEQFF
d_call: TRBD2
clone_size: -
j_call: TRBJ2-1
v_call: TRBV24-1

cdr3_nt: TGTGCCAGCAGCCGGGGTATTGAAGCTTTCTTT
cdr3_aa: CASSRGIEAFF
d_call: -
clone_size: -
j_call: TRBJ1-1
v_call: TRBV2

cdr3_nt: TGCGCCAGCAGCGCCAGGGACGGCGAGCAGTACTTC
cdr3_aa: CASSARDGEQYF
d_call: -
clone_size: -
j_call: TRBJ2-7
v_call: TRBV5-1

cdr3_nt: TGTGCCATCAAGGCGGGAGAGGCTTTTCTCGATCACAATGAGCAGTTCTTC
cdr3_aa: CAIKAGEAFLDHNEQFF
d_call: TRBD2
clone_size: -
j_call: TRBJ2-1
v_call: TRBV10-3

cdr3_nt: TGTGCCAGCGGGGGCAGGGCTGTCGAGACCCAGTACTTC
cdr3_aa: CASGGRAVETQYF
d_call: -
clone_size: -
j_call: TRBJ2-5
v_call: TRBV3-1/TRBV3-2

cdr3_nt: TGCAGTGCCCGAGGGGACACTGAAGCTTTCTTT
cdr3_aa: CSARGDTEAFF
d_call: -
clone_size: -
j_call: TRBJ1-1
v_call: TRBV20-1

cdr3_nt: TGTGCCAGCAGTTATGAGCCTCTTAATTCACCCCTCCACTTT
cdr3_aa: CASSYEPLNSPLHF
d_call: -
clone_size: -
j_call: TRBJ1-6
v_call: TRBV6-5

cdr3_nt: TGTGCCACCAGTGATGCAGGTCAGCCCCAGCATTTT
cdr3_aa: CATSDAGQPQHF
d_call: -
clone_size: -
j_call: TRBJ1-5
v_call: TRBV24-1

cdr3_nt: TGTGCCAGCAGCTCCGGACACCTACGTAACACCGGGGAGCTGTTTTTT
cdr3_aa: CASSSGHLRNTGELFF
d_call: -
clone_size: -
j_call: TRBJ2-2
v_call: TRBV5-6

cdr3_nt: TGTGCCAGCAGTTTATTGGGACTAGCGGGACAAGAGACCCAGTACTTC
cdr3_aa: CASSLLGLAGQETQYF
d_call: TRBD2
clone_size: -
j_call: TRBJ2-5
v_call: TRBV28

cdr3_nt: TGTGCCAGCAGCCCTAGCCGTCAGAACACCGGGGAGCTGTTTTTT
cdr3_aa: CASSPSRQNTGELFF
d_call: -
clone_size: -
j_call: TRBJ2-2
v_call: TRBV11-2

cdr3_nt: TGCGCCAGCAGCGGATGGACAGGGAGGGATGAGCAGTTCTTC
cdr3_aa: CASSGWTGRDEQFF
d_call: -
clone_size: -
j_call: TRBJ2-1
v_call: TRBV5-1

cdr3_nt: TGTGCCAGCAGTTTAAGGGGCGCAGGGGTCGTAGGAACTGAAGCTTTCTTT
cdr3_aa: CASSLRGAGVVGTEAFF
d_call: -
clone_size: -
j_call: TRBJ1-1
v_call: TRBV28

cdr3_nt: TGTGCCAGCAGCCGGGGCCTAGCGGGAGTGGGCGAGACCCAGTACTTC
cdr3_aa: CASSRGLAGVGETQYF
d_call: TRBD2
clone_size: -
j_call: TRBJ2-5
v_call: TRBV7-3

cdr3_nt: TGTGCCAGCAGTTTGGGAGGGTGGTATGGCTACACCTTC
cdr3_aa: CASSLGGWYGYTF
d_call: -
clone_size: -
j_call: TRBJ1-2
v_call: TRBV28

cdr3_nt: TGTGCCAGCAGCCACACCGACACGGGGGGGCTGGAGACCCAGTACTTC
cdr3_aa: CASSHTDTGGLETQYF
d_call: TRBD2
clone_size: -
j_call: TRBJ2-5
v_call: TRBV7-8

cdr3_nt: TGTGCCAGCAGCGCAACTAGCGGGAGGCCCACAGATACGCAGTATTTT
cdr3_aa: CASSATSGRPTDTQYF
d_call: TRBD2
clone_size: once
j_call: TRBJ2-3
v_call: TRBV9

cdr3_nt: TGTGCCAGCCGGAGGACAGTTAATAACTATGGCTACACCTTC
cdr3_aa: CASRRTVNNYGYTF
d_call: -
clone_size: -
j_call: TRBJ1-2
v_call: TRBV28

cdr3_nt: TGTGCCAGCAGCCACGGGACAGGAGCCTACAATGAGCAGTTCTTC
cdr3_aa: CASSHGTGAYNEQFF
d_call: TRBD1
clone_size: -
j_call: TRBJ2-1
v_call: TRBV7-9

cdr3_nt: TGTGCCAGCAGTTACTCGGCTCTAGCACGCGATGAGCAGTTCTTC
cdr3_aa: CASSYSALARDEQFF
d_call: -
clone_size: -
j_call: TRBJ2-1
v_call: TRBV6-2/TRBV6-3

cdr3_nt: TGTGCCAGCAGCATGACAGGCTATGGCTACACCTTC
cdr3_aa: CASSMTGYGYTF
d_call: -
clone_size: -
j_call: TRBJ1-2
v_call: TRBV12-3/TRBV12-4

cdr3_nt: TGTGCCAGTAGTATAGCAGGGAGTAGCAATCAGCCCCAGCATTTT
cdr3_aa: CASSIAGSSNQPQHF
d_call: -
clone_size: -
j_call: TRBJ1-5
v_call: TRBV19

cdr3_nt: TGTGCCAGCAGCGTCCGGACAGGGGGCCTGGCCTCTGGAAACACCATATATTTT
cdr3_aa: CASSVRTGGLASGNTIYF
d_call: TRBD1
clone_size: -
j_call: TRBJ1-3
v_call: TRBV9

cdr3_nt: TGTGCCAGCTCCCCCGGGGGACCCACGTCTTTCGAGCAGTACTTC
cdr3_aa: CASSPGGPTSFEQYF
d_call: -
clone_size: -
j_call: TRBJ2-7
v_call: TRBV18

cdr3_nt: TGTGCCAGCAGACGGGACAGCTCTAGCAATCAGCCCCAGCATTTT
cdr3_aa: CASRRDSSSNQPQHF
d_call: TRBD1
clone_size: -
j_call: TRBJ1-5
v_call: TRBV2

cdr3_nt: TGTGCCAGCAAAGCAATTGGTGGGAGGAGCTCTGGAAACACCATATATTTT
cdr3_aa: CASKAIGGRSSGNTIYF
d_call: -
clone_size: -
j_call: TRBJ1-3
v_call: TRBV27

cdr3_nt: TGCAGCGGGGGCCGAGAGTACAATGAGCAGTTCTTC
cdr3_aa: CSGGREYNEQFF
d_call: -
clone_size: once
j_call: TRBJ2-1
v_call: TRBV29-1